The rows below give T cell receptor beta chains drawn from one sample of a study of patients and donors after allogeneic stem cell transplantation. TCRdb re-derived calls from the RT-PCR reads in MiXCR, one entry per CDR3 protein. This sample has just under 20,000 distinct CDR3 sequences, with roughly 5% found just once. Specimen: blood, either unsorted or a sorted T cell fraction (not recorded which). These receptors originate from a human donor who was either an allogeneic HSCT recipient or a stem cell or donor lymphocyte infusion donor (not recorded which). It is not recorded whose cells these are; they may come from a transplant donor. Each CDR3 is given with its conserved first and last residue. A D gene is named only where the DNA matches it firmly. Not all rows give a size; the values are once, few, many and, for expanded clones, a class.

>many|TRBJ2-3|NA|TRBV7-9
TGTGCCAGCAGCTCCTTCCCTGTGGATACGCAGTATTTT
CASSSFPVDTQYF
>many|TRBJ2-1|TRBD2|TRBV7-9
TGTGCCACCCGCGGACTAGCGGGAAACAATGAGCAGTTCTTC
CATRGLAGNNEQFF
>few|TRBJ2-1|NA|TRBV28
TGTGCCAGCAGTTTAGGGGGCTACGGGAATGAGCAGTTCTTC
CASSLGGYGNEQFF
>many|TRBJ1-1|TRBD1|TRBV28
TGTGCCAGCAGTTTATTTGAGGGGGCGGCTTTCTTT
CASSLFEGAAFF
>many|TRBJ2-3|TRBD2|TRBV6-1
TGTGCCAGCAGCGATAGCGGGACTAGCACAGATACGCAGTATTTT
CASSDSGTSTDTQYF
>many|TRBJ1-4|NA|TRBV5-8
TGTGCCAGCAGCTCCCAAGTGACCCGGGTTGGTGAAAAACTGTTTTTT
CASSSQVTRVGEKLFF
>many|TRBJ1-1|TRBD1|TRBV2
TGTGCCAGCAGCTTCGGGACAGGGGCCACTGAAGCTTTCTTT
CASSFGTGATEAFF
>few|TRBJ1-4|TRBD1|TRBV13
TGTGCCAGCAGCATCCCGACAGGGCGCCTGTTTTTT
CASSIPTGRLFF
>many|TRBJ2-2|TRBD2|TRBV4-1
TGCGCCAGCAGCCAAGACGCGGGACTAGCGATCGTGGGGGAGCTGTTTTTT
CASSQDAGLAIVGELFF
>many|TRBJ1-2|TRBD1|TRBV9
TGTGCCAGCAGCGTTTACCGGGACAGCAAAATCCCCTATGGCTACACCTTC
CASSVYRDSKIPYGYTF
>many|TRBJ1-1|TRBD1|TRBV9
TGTGCCAGCAGCGCGACAGGGTCGGACACTGAAGCTTTCTTT
CASSATGSDTEAFF
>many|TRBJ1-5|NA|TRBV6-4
TGTGCCAGCAGTGAGGGTCCTTTTAATCAGCCCCAGCATTTT
CASSEGPFNQPQHF
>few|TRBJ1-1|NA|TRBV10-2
TGCGCCAGCAGTGAGTCTTCCGAATCTGAAGCTTTCTTT
CASSESSESEAFF
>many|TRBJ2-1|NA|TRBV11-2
TGTGCCAGCAGCCACCCGGACCACAGGGATAGCTCCTACAATGAGCAGTTCTTC
CASSHPDHRDSSYNEQFF
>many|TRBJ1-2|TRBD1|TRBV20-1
TGCAGTGCCACGCCGGGACAGGGGGCATCCTATGGCTACACCTTC
CSATPGQGASYGYTF
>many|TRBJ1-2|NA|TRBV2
TGTGCCAGCAGTGAAGTAACAGCTTATGGCTACACCTTC
CASSEVTAYGYTF
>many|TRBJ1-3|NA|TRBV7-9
TGTGCCAGCAGCTTAGGAGACAAGGCGGGAAACACCATATATTTT
CASSLGDKAGNTIYF
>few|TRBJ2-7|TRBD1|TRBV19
TGTGCCAGTAGTATTGGTAGGGGGCAGGCCTACGAGCAGTACTTC
CASSIGRGQAYEQYF
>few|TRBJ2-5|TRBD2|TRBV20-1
TGCAGTGCTAAGACCCTTAAGCGGGAGTGGGAGACCCAGTACTTC
CSAKTLKREWETQYF
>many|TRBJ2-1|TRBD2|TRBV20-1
TGCAGTGCTAGAGTTACTAGCGGGAGGGCCAGGTACAATGAGCAGTTCTTC
CSARVTSGRARYNEQFF
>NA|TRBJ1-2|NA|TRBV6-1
TGTGCCAGCACACCGGAGGCCTATGGCTACACCTTC
CASTPEAYGYTF
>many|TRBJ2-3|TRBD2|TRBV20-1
TGCAGTGCTTTGACCGGGGGGGCCGGAGTAGATACGCAGTATTTT
CSALTGGAGVDTQYF